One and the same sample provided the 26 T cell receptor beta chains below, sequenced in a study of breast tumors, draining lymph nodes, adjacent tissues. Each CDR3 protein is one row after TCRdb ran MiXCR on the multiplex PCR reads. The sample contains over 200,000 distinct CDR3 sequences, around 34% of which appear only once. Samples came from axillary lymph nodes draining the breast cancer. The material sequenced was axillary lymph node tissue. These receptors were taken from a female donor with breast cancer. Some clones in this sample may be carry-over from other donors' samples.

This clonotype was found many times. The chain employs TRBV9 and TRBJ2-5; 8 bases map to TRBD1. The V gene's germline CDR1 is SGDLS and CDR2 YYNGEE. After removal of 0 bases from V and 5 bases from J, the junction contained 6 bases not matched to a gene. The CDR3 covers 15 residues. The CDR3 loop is CASSVEAGGLETQYF. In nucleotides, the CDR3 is TGTGCCAGCAGCGTAGAAGCAGGGGGCTTGGAGACCCAGTACTTC.

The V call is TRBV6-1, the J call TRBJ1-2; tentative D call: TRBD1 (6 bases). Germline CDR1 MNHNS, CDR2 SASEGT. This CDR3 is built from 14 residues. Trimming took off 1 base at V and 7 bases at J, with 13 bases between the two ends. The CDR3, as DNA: TGTGCCAGCAGTGAAGTGCCCCGGACAGTTGGCTACACCTTC. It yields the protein CASSEVPRTVGYTF.

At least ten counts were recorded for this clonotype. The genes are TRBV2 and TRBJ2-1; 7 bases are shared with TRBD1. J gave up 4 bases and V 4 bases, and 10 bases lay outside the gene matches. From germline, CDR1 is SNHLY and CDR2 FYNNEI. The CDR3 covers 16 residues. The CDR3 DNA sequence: TGTGCCAGCAGTGCCTTGCTGGGACAGACATACAATGAGCAGTTCTTC. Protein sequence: CASSALLGQTYNEQFF.

The CDR3 nucleotides are TGTGCCAGCAGTCCTGGGGCACACTATGGCTACACCTTC. Protein product: CASSPGAHYGYTF. This chain uses TRBV28 with TRBJ1-2, with a tentative D call TRBD1 (5 bases). The CDR3 consists of 13 residues. Trimming shortened V by 5 bases and J by 3 bases, and 10 bases separated the two germline ends. Germline V gene lookup returns CDR1 MDHEN and CDR2 SYDVKM.

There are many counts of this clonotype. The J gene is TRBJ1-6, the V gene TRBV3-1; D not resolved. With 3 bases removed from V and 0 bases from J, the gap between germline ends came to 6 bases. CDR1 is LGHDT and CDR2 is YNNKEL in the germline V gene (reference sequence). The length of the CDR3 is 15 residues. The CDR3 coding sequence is TGTGCCAGCAGCCATCTATCCTCCTATAATTCACCCCTCCACTTT. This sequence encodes CASSHLSSYNSPLHF.

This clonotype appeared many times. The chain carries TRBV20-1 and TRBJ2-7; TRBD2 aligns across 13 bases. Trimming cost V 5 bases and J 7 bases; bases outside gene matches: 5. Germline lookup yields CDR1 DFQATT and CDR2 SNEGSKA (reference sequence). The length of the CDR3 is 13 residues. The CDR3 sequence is CSAGLAGVGEQYF. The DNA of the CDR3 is TGCAGTGCTGGACTAGCGGGAGTGGGGGAGCAGTACTTC.

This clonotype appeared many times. The CDR3 DNA reads as TGTGCCAGCATCGATAGCGACGGCAATGAGCAGTTCTTC. Encoded protein: CASIDSDGNEQFF. The V call is TRBV13, the J call TRBJ2-1; perhaps TRBD2 as D (5 bases). V was cut by 7 bases and J by 6 bases, with 13 bases left in between. This CDR3 is built from 13 residues. CDR1 is PRHDT and CDR2 is FYEKMQ in the germline V gene (reference sequence). The full variable domain, its missing parts supplied by reference TRBV13 and TRBJ2-1, is AAGVIQSPRHLIKEKRETATLKCYPIPRHDTVYWYQQGPGQDPQFLISFYEKMQSDKGSIPDRFSAQQFSDYHSELNMSSLELGDSALYFCASIDSDGNEQFFGPGTRLTVL.

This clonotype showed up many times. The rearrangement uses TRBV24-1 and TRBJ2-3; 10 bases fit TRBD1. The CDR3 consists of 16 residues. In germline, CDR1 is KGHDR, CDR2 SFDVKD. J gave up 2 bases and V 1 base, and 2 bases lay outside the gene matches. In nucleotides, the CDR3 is TGTGCCACCAGTGATTTCGGGACAGGGGACACAGATACGCAGTATTTT. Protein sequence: CATSDFGTGDTDTQYF.

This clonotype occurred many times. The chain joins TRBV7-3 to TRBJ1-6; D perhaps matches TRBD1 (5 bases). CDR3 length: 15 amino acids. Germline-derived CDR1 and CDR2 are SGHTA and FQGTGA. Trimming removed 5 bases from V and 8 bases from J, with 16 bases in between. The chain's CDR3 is CASSPRQHAYSPLHF. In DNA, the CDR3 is TGTGCCAGCAGCCCCAGACAGCATGCATATTCACCCCTCCACTTT.

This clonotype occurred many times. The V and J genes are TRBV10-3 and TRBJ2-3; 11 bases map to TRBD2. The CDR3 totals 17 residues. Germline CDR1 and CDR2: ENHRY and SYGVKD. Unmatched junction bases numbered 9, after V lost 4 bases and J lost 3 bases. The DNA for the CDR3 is TGTGCCATCAGTGCAGGGGTAGCGGGAGGGACGACAGATACGCAGTATTTT. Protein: CAISAGVAGGTTDTQYF.

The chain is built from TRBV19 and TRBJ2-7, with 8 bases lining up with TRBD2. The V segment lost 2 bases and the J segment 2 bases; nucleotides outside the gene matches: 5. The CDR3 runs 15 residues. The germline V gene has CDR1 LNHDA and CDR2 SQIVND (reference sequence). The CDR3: CASSILAGPTYEQYF. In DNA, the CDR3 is TGTGCCAGTAGTATATTAGCGGGACCGACCTACGAGCAGTACTTC.

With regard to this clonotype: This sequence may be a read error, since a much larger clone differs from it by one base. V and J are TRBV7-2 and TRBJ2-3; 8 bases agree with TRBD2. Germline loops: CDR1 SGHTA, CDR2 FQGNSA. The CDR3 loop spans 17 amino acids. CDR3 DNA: TGCGCCAGCAGCTTGGCCGGGACTAGTTCTTACACAGATCCGCAGTATTTT. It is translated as CASSLAGTSSYTDPQYF.

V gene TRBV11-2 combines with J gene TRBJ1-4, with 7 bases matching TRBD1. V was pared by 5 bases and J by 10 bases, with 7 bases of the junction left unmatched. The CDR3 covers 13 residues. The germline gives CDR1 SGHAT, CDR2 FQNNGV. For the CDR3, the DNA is TGTGCCAGCAGCCTTGGACAGGCTGCAAAACTGTTTTTT. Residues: CASSLGQAAKLFF.

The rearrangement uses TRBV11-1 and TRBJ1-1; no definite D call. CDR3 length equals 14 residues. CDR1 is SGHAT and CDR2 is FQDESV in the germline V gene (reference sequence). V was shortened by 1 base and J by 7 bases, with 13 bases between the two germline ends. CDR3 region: CASSLGAEQSEAFF. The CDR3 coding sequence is TGTGCCAGCAGCTTAGGGGCAGAACAGAGTGAAGCTTTCTTT. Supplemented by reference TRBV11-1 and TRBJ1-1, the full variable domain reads EAEVAQSPRYKITEKSQAVAFWCDPISGHATLYWYRQILGQGPELLVQFQDESVVDDSQLPKDRFSAERLKGVDSTLKIQPAELGDSAMYLCASSLGAEQSEAFFGQGTRLTVV.

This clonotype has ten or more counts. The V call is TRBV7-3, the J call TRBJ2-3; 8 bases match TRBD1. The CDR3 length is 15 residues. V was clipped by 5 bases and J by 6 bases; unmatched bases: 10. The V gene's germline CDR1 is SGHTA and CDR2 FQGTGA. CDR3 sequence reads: CASSLGQGEFDTQYF. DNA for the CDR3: TGTGCCAGCAGCCTTGGACAGGGAGAATTTGATACGCAGTATTTT.

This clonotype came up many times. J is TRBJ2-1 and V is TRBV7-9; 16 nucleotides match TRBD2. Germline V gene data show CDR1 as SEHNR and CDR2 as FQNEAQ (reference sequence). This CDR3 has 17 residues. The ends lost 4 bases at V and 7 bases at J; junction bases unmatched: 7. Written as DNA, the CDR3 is TGTGCCAGCAGCTCGGGACTAGCGGGGGGGCGATGGAATGAGCAGTTCTTC. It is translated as CASSSGLAGGRWNEQFF.

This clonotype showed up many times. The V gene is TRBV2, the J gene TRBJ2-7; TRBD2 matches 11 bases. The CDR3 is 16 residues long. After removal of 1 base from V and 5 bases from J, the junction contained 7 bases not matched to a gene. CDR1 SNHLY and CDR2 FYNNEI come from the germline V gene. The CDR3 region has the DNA TGTGCCAGCAGTGAAGTTTTAGCGGGAGGGCCGAACGAGCAGTACTTC. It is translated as CASSEVLAGGPNEQYF.

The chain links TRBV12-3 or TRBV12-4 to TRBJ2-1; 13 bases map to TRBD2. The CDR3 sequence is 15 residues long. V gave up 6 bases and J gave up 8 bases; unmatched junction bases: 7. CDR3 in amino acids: CASSRTSGSFYEQFF. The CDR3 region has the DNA TGTGCCAGCAGCCGGACTAGCGGGAGTTTTTATGAGCAGTTCTTC.

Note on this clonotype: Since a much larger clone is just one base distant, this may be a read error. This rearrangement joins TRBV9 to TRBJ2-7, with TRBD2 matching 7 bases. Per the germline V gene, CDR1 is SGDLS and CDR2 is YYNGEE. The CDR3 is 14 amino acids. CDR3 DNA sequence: TGTGCCAGCAGCGTAGCAGGGAGGGCCCACGAGCAGTCCTTC. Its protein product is CASSVAGRAHEQSF.

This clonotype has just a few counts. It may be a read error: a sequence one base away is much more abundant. The CDR3 loop is CASSLMLRDLDEQLF. For the CDR3, the DNA is TGTGCCAGCAGCCTCATGCTGAGGGATTTGGATGAGCAGCTCTTC. The V call is TRBV7-9, the J call TRBJ2-1, with a tentative D call TRBD2 (5 bases). Germline CDR1 SEHNR, CDR2 FQNEAQ (reference sequence). This CDR3 contains 15 residues.

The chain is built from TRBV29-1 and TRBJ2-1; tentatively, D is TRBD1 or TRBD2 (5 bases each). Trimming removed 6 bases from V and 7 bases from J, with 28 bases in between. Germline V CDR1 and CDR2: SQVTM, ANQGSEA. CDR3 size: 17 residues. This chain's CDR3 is CSVHGASSLTTANEQFF. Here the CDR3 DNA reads TGCAGCGTCCACGGGGCTAGCAGTTTGACGACGGCTAATGAGCAGTTCTTC.

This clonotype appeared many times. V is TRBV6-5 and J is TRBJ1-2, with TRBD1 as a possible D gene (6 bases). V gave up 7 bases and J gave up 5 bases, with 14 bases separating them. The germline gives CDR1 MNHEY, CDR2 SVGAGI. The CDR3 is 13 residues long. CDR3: CASTPGQFYGYTF. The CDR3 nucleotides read TGTGCCAGCACGCCCGGACAGTTTTATGGCTACACCTTC.

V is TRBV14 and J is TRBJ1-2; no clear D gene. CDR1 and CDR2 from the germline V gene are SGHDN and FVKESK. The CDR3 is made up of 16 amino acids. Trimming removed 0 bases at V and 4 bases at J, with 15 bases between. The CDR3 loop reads CASSQEVVAGSYGYTF. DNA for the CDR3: TGTGCCAGCAGCCAAGAAGTCGTAGCGGGGAGCTATGGCTACACCTTC.

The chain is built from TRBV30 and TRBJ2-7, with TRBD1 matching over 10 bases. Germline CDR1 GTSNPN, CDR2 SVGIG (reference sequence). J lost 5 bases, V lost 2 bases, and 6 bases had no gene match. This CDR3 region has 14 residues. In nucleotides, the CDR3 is TGTGCCTGGAGTAGAGGGACAGGGGCTGACGAGCAGTACTTC. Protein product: CAWSRGTGADEQYF.

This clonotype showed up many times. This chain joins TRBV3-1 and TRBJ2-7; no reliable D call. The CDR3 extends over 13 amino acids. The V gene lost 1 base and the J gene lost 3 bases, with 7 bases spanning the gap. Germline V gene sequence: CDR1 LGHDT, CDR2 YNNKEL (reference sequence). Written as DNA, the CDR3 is TGTGCCAGCAGCCAAGGAGGATACTACGAGCAGTACTTC. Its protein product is CASSQGGYYEQYF.

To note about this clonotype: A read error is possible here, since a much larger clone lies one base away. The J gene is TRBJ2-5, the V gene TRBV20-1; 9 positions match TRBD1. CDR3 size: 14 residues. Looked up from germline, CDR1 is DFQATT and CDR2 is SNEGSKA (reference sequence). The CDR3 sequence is CSASQGAHQETEYF. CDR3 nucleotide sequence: TGCAGTGCTTCACAGGGGGCTCACCAAGAGACCGAGTACTTC.